One sample yielded the 30 T cell receptor beta chains listed below, sequenced in a study of T cells in Graves' hyperthyroidism and ophthalmopathy (dated by TCRdb to the late 2010s). Library construction relied on multiplex PCR. Sequencer: Illumina HiSeq 2000. The TCR beta CDR3 regions were amplified from the RNA transcripts. The first round of RT-PCR for the TCR CDR3 was performed with the HTBI primer set and the Qiagen OneStep RT-PCR kit. The raw public reads went through TCRdb reprocessing: fastp at Q25, MiXCR clone calling, in-frame beta chains kept. Rows are unified per CDR3 protein, each entry keeping the most common DNA and genes. The sample table contains approximately 630,000 distinct CDR3 sequences; only one count was recorded for about 16% of them. The leading ten clones occupy 3% to 4.5% of the sample. Material: blood. The receptor set was obtained from a woman aged 25 to 45 with Graves' hyperthyroidism.

Comments on this clonotype: This could be a read error, since a much larger clone is one nucleotide away. The chain has TRBV11-2 and TRBJ2-2; 8 bases are a match to TRBD1. V trimming: 5 bases; J trimming: 3 bases; junction bases outside the gene matches: 2. This CDR3 is built from 14 residues. CDR1 is SGHAT and CDR2 is FQNNGV in the germline V gene. Here the CDR3 reads CASSPDRDTGELFF. The CDR3 nucleotides are TGTGCCAGCAGCCCGGACAGGGACACCGGGGAGCTGTTTTTT.

Turning to this clonotype: A much more abundant neighbour one base away suggests this may be a read error. The chain combines TRBV2 with TRBJ2-5; 7 nucleotides match TRBD1. The V and J ends lost 10 bases and 1 base, in that order; junction bases with no gene match: 9. Germline V gives CDR1 SNHLY, CDR2 FYNNEI. There are 14 residues in the CDR3. CDR3 region: CANRQGTAQETQYF. CDR3 DNA: TGTGCCAACCGGCAAGGGACAGCCCAAGAGACCCAGTACTTC.

V gene TRBV6-2 or TRBV6-3 combines with J gene TRBJ2-7; 8 nucleotides agree with TRBD1. The CDR3 length is 14 residues. V trimming: 6 bases; J trimming: 4 bases; junction bases outside the gene matches: 8. From germline, CDR1 is MNHEY and CDR2 SVGEGT. The CDR3 DNA follows: TGTGCCAGCAGGGACCGGGACAGGTATTACGAGCAGTACTTC. It encodes CASRDRDRYYEQYF.

This clonotype was seen repeatedly, ten times or more. V gene TRBV3-1 combines with J gene TRBJ2-5; D is unresolved. V gave up 0 bases and J gave up 2 bases, with 13 bases separating them. CDR1 is LGHDT and CDR2 is YNNKEL in the germline V gene (reference sequence). The CDR3 is made up of 16 amino acids. The chain's CDR3 is CASSQEGRFLQETQYF. CDR3 nucleotides: TGTGCCAGCAGCCAAGAAGGACGGTTTTTACAAGAGACCCAGTACTTC.

The V and J genes are TRBV27 and TRBJ2-6; unclear D gene. V was pared by 3 bases and J by 3 bases, with 9 bases between. Germline-derived CDR1 and CDR2 are MNHEY and SMNVEV (reference sequence). The length of the CDR3 is 15 residues. The CDR3: CASSFLGVGANVLTF. CDR3 DNA: TGTGCCAGCAGTTTTCTTGGGGTTGGGGCCAACGTCCTGACTTTC.

This clonotype was seen more than once but under ten times. The chain uses TRBV5-1 and TRBJ1-4, with 8 bases that match TRBD1. The CDR3 length is 16 residues. In germline, CDR1 is SGHRS, CDR2 YFSETQ. V lost 5 bases and J lost 0; bases outside the gene matches: 6. The CDR3, as DNA: TGCGCCAGCAGAAGGACAGGGCTCCCAACTAATGAAAAACTGTTTTTT. This gives the protein CASRRTGLPTNEKLFF.

The chain is built from TRBV5-1 and TRBJ2-7, with TRBD2 as a possible D gene (6 bases). The CDR3 consists of 15 residues. V lost 4 bases to trimming and J lost 2 bases, with 16 bases between them. Germline V lookup: CDR1 SGHRS, CDR2 YFSETQ. The CDR3 region has the DNA TGCGCCAGCAGCCCTACCGGGGGACGGCCCTACGAGCAGTACTTC. Translating gives CASSPTGGRPYEQYF. Variable domain in full (rest from reference TRBV5-1 and TRBJ2-7): KAGVTQTPRYLIKTRGQQVTLSCSPISGHRSVSWYQQTPGQGLQFLFEYFSETQRNKGNFPGRFSGRQFSNSRSEMNVSTLELGDSALYLCASSPTGGRPYEQYFGPGTRLTVT.

J is TRBJ1-5 and V is TRBV19, with D unresolved. Trimming cost V 6 bases and J 4 bases, with 10 bases left between them. The CDR3 extends over 13 amino acids. Germline V lookup: CDR1 LNHDA, CDR2 SQIVND (reference sequence). DNA of the CDR3: TGTGCCAGTAGGGGTCCCTATAATCAGCCCCAGCATTTT. This encodes CASRGPYNQPQHF.

This clonotype was seen only a few times. The CDR3 region has the DNA TGCAGTGCTCCGGGACAGCATAATGAAAAACTGTTTTTT. Amino acid sequence: CSAPGQHNEKLFF. This chain links TRBV20-1 with TRBJ1-4, with 7 bases matching TRBD1. V gave up 5 bases and J gave up 4 bases; unmatched junction bases: 4. This CDR3 is built from 13 residues. Germline-derived CDR1 and CDR2 are DFQATT and SNEGSKA (reference sequence).

The chain uses TRBV28 and TRBJ2-7; unclear D gene. Trimming stripped 6 bases from V and 2 bases from J, with 14 bases between. Per germline, CDR1 MDHEN and CDR2 SYDVKM. The CDR3 runs to 14 residues. CDR3 nucleotides: TGTGCCAGCAGCATTACAATTTTCACCTACGAGCAGTACTTC. Encoded protein: CASSITIFTYEQYF.

The chain carries TRBV29-1 and TRBJ2-2; TRBD1 aligns across 9 bases. V trimming: 0 bases; J trimming: 2 bases; junction bases outside the gene matches: 4. The germline V gene encodes CDR1 SQVTM and CDR2 ANQGSEA. The CDR3 totals 16 residues. Here the CDR3 reads CSVEDQGQGNTGELFF. The CDR3 DNA is TGCAGCGTTGAAGATCAGGGACAGGGTAACACCGGGGAGCTGTTTTTT.

This clonotype was recorded a few times. The chain carries TRBV24-1 and TRBJ2-3, with 8 nucleotides matching TRBD2. Per the germline V gene, CDR1 is KGHDR and CDR2 is SFDVKD. The V gene end was trimmed by 4 bases and the J gene end by 6 bases; junction bases not matched to a gene: 14. The length of the CDR3 is 17 residues. This CDR3 reads CATSDSRGGRRTDTQYF. CDR3 DNA sequence: TGTGCCACCAGTGACTCCCGGGGGGGGCGAAGGACCGATACGCAGTATTTT.

The V gene is TRBV6-1, the J gene TRBJ2-1; 7 nucleotides agree with TRBD1. The CDR3 totals 14 residues. J gave up 5 bases and V 6 bases, and 7 bases lay outside the gene matches. Germline assignment: CDR1 MNHNS and CDR2 SASEGT. The CDR3: CASRKRQGDNEQFF. Here the CDR3 DNA reads TGTGCCAGCAGGAAACGACAGGGTGACAATGAGCAGTTCTTC.

The rearrangement uses TRBV30 and TRBJ2-5, with D uncertain. Germline CDR1 GTSNPN, CDR2 SVGIG (reference sequence). The CDR3 contains 14 residues. The V gene lost 5 bases and the J gene lost 0 bases, with 13 bases spanning the gap. CDR3 sequence (DNA): TGTGCCTGGCGGCAAGACAACTACCAAGAGACCCAGTACTTC. Its translation is CAWRQDNYQETQYF.

The table lists this clonotype with a few counts. This sequence joins TRBV9 and TRBJ2-7; TRBD2 matches at 7 bases. Germline assignment: CDR1 SGDLS and CDR2 YYNGEE. This CDR3 contains 16 residues. J gave up 2 bases and V 2 bases, and 10 bases lay outside the gene matches. This CDR3 reads CASSVGQGGVAYEQYF. The CDR3 nucleotides are TGTGCCAGCAGCGTTGGTCAGGGAGGGGTGGCCTACGAGCAGTACTTC.

Details on this clonotype: The DNA is omitted, as the CDR3 cannot be located on it reliably, and the CDR3 follows TCRdb's listing. CDR3 region: CASSQVGTGNTGELFF. The chain couples TRBV3-2 to TRBJ2-2; the tabulated D call, TRBD1, remains unverified against the DNA. TRBV3-2 is reported as a pseudogene. The CDR3 is made up of 16 amino acids, end residues included.

In its sample, this clonotype was seen a few times. The rearrangement uses TRBV29-1 and TRBJ2-7; D might be TRBD2 (6 bases). V shed 5 bases and J shed 3 bases, with 17 bases lying between them. The CDR3 totals 14 residues. Per germline, CDR1 SQVTM and CDR2 ANQGSEA. As DNA, the CDR3 is TGCAGCGTTCAGGATGGGGGGACTCTCTACGAGCAGTACTTC. Translating it yields CSVQDGGTLYEQYF.

Only a few counts were recorded for this clonotype. V is TRBV27 and J is TRBJ2-7, with TRBD2 matching 11 bases. Germline CDR1 is MNHEY and CDR2 is SMNVEV (reference sequence). The CDR3 length is 15 residues. V dropped 3 bases and J dropped 4; count of bases not matched to a gene: 5. In nucleotides, the CDR3 is TGTGCCAGCAGTTTTACTAGCGGGAGTGGTTACGAGCAGTACTTC. Its translation is CASSFTSGSGYEQYF.

About this clonotype: Likely a read error: the CDR3 ends without its conserved phenylalanine or tryptophan. This chain connects TRBV12-3 or TRBV12-4 to TRBJ2-7; perhaps TRBD1 as D (5 bases). The CDR3 loop spans 12 amino acids. V shed 5 bases and J shed 4 bases, with 9 bases lying between them. DNA for the CDR3: TGTGCCAGCAGTCAGACAGCGTACGAGCAGTACCTC. Translation: CASSQTAYEQYL.

The rearrangement links TRBV20-1 to TRBJ2-7; 10 bases line up with TRBD2. This CDR3 contains 14 residues. The germline V gene has CDR1 DFQATT and CDR2 SNEGSKA (reference sequence). After removal of 3 bases from V and 9 bases from J, the junction contained 11 bases not matched to a gene. CDR3 amino acids: CSASLGTSDAWQYF. CDR3 nucleotide sequence: TGCAGTGCTAGTTTAGGGACTAGCGACGCCTGGCAGTACTTC.

This clonotype was recorded a few times. This chain uses TRBV29-1 with TRBJ2-2; D possibly corresponds to TRBD1 (6 bases). Germline CDR1 reads SQVTM; CDR2 reads ANQGSEA. V was cut by 0 bases and J by 7 bases, with 12 bases left in between. CDR3 size: 14 residues. The CDR3 reads CSVEDNRVIGELFF. CDR3 coding DNA: TGCAGCGTTGAAGATAACAGGGTAATCGGGGAGCTGTTTTTT.

This clonotype was detected only a few times. This chain links TRBV4-1 with TRBJ2-7; 7 bases agree with TRBD2. With 6 bases clipped from V and 1 base from J, the junction kept 6 bases outside the gene matches. Germline CDR1 reads MGHRA; CDR2 reads YSYEKL. This CDR3 has 14 amino acids. The CDR3 bases are TGCGCCAGCAGTCGGACTAGGGATTCCTACGAGCAGTACTTC. Translation gives CASSRTRDSYEQYF.

This clonotype appeared a single time. The chain links TRBV19 to TRBJ2-7, with D unclear. V was shortened by 8 bases and J by 2 bases, with 7 bases between the two germline ends. The CDR3 extends over 11 amino acids. In germline, CDR1 is LNHDA, CDR2 SQIVND (reference sequence). The CDR3 protein is CASPLTYEQYF. In DNA, the CDR3 is TGTGCCAGTCCCCTGACCTACGAGCAGTACTTC.

This clonotype was counted at least ten times. This sequence joins TRBV11-3 and TRBJ2-7, with no clear D. The V gene's germline CDR1 is SGHNT and CDR2 YENEEA. Deletions cut 3 bases from V and 6 bases from J, with 9 bases between. The CDR3 has 12 amino acids. The CDR3 sequence: CASSFGPFEQYF. CDR3 sequence (DNA): TGTGCCAGCAGCTTTGGCCCCTTCGAGCAGTACTTC.

This clonotype was recorded many times. The chain carries TRBV24-1 and TRBJ2-7, with TRBD1 matching over 10 bases. The CDR3 is made up of 14 amino acids. CDR1 and CDR2 (germline): KGHDR, SFDVKD. The ends lost 4 bases at V and 5 bases at J; junction bases unmatched: 4. CDR3 DNA sequence: TGTGCCACCAGTGAGGCCGGGACAGGGGACGAGCAGTACTTC. It codes for CATSEAGTGDEQYF.

The rearrangement links TRBV15 to TRBJ2-3, with TRBD1 matching over 12 bases. J was trimmed by 4 bases and V by 3 bases; bases with no gene match: 8. The CDR3 length is 17 residues. The germline CDR1 and CDR2 sequences are LNHNV and YYDKDF (reference sequence). The CDR3 DNA follows: TGTGCCACCAGCAGCGGGGGGGGGACAGGGGGCGCAGATACGCAGTATTTT. Residues: CATSSGGGTGGADTQYF.

This clonotype occurred many times. The chain has TRBV20-1 and TRBJ1-6; the D is unclear. The CDR3 covers 13 residues. In germline, CDR1 is DFQATT, CDR2 SNEGSKA (reference sequence). V was cut by 4 bases and J by 5 bases, with 9 bases left in between. CDR3: CSAIAGNNSPLHF. The CDR3 region has the DNA TGCAGTGCTATAGCGGGAAATAATTCACCCCTCCACTTT.

This clonotype was counted many times. The chain is built from TRBV12-3 or TRBV12-4 and TRBJ1-5, with D uncertain. This CDR3 is 13 amino acids long. V shed 5 bases and J shed 7 bases, with 12 bases lying between them. CDR3 in DNA: TGTGCCAGCAGTCCGGACCACGGGCAGCCCCAGCATTTT. Its translation: CASSPDHGQPQHF.

This clonotype was recorded at least ten times. This chain connects TRBV4-2 to TRBJ1-2; D perhaps matches TRBD1 (5 bases). The CDR3 sequence is 14 residues long. V shed 0 bases and J shed 2 bases, with 7 bases lying between them. CDR1 is LGHNA, CDR2 YNFKEQ, per germline. For the CDR3, the DNA is TGTGCCAGCAGCCAAGATGGGGGGAACTATGGCTACACCTTC. It translates to CASSQDGGNYGYTF.

This chain connects TRBV25-1 to TRBJ2-1, with 11 positions matching TRBD2. J gave up 4 bases and V 6 bases, and 5 bases lay outside the gene matches. Germline loops: CDR1 MGHDK, CDR2 SYGVNS. CDR3 length: 15 residues. The CDR3: CASRRGLAEYNEQFF. Here the CDR3 DNA reads TGTGCCAGCAGGAGGGGACTAGCGGAATACAATGAGCAGTTCTTC.